This paragraph covers one T cell receptor beta chain sequence. The antigen it recognizes is unknown. It has no much larger one-base neighbor in the sample; base qualities were not kept. The library was made by the immunoSEQ multiplex PCR assay. The hsTCRB Kit was used according to the manufacturer's protocol to amplify rearranged TCR beta chain sequences. An Illumina MiSeq was used to sequence the TCRB libraries. In the paper's pipeline: The proprietary platform of the kit vendor was used for demultiplexing, trimming and gene mapping. TCRdb carries this immuneACCESS record with in-frame sequences only. Its versions omit some clonotypes, under half of them owing to an unresolved V gene in the studies checked, with the rest unexplained. From that table come the V and J calls and clone size; the DNA was used to work out D and trimming. Present in this sample are about 56,000 clones, around 83% of which were seen just once. More than 3% of the sample is in the top ten clones.

This sample is drawn from a study of a mutant IDH1 vaccine in newly diagnosed glioma (dated by TCRdb to the early 2020s). A note on the overall study: Vaccination was initiated 4-6 weeks after radiotherapy alone, or concurrently with temozolomide cycles in the chemotherapy-containing groups. Of the approximately 34 treated patients, 62.5% were male and roughly 38% were female, and a mean age of approximately 40 years was recorded. Peripheral blood was drawn at six visits: V03 (baseline), V05, V07, V10, V12 and V13. Prior to enrollment, patients had been given standard therapy consisting of radiotherapy alone, temozolomide alone, or radiochemotherapy with temozolomide, with the combination given to most patients. The week-35 safety follow-up took place at visit V12, and the week-47 end of study took place at visit V13. Longitudinal TCRB deep sequencing was done for 20 to 25 treated patients, wherever samples were available for exploratory analyses.

Points the paper makes about the study in general: Availability determined which PBMC samples were chosen for TCRB deep sequencing. The authors noted that analyses of patient blood samples could not be reproduced because of sample limitations. Vaccine-induced immune responses across multiple MHC alleles were detected in approximately 94% of patients. Pseudoprogression appeared unrelated to alterations in the top peripheral T cell clonotypes detected by TCRB sequencing.

Reading from cysteine to phenylalanine, the CDR3 counts 14 amino acids. Solely the CDR3 DNA is kept, with 42 bases framed from the first base. Based on the germline V gene, the CDR1 and CDR2 sequences are SGHRS and YFSETQ. The germline V and J ends show losses of 4 bases and 5 bases respectively, and no gene match explains 8 bases of the junction. The time point label corresponds to: week 47, end of study. Each vaccine dose was 300 ug of a 20-mer mutant IDH1 peptide in Montanide, given subcutaneously with topical imiquimod. Patients were given eight vaccinations, in weeks 1, 3, 5, 7, 11, 15, 19 and 23, which matched visits V03 through V10. All donors had newly diagnosed IDH1-mutant astrocytomas of WHO grade 3 or 4 that showed loss of nuclear ATRX. The samples were drawn from NOA16, a multicentre, single-arm, open-label phase I trial in Germany that tested a mutant IDH1 peptide vaccine in humans for the first time. Genomic DNA for TCRB sequencing was extracted from EDTA blood using the DNeasy Blood and Tissue Kit.

The source material was PBMCs, sampled from a glioma patient whose treatment included an IDH1 peptide vaccine. The receptor chain draws on TRBV5-1 and TRBJ2-7; 8 of the junction bases match TRBD1. This TCR derives from a woman aged 45-65 years with glioma. CDR3 loop: CASSTRTGTDEQYF. The DNA reads TGCGCCAGCAGCACCAGGACAGGGACCGACGAGCAGTACTTC.